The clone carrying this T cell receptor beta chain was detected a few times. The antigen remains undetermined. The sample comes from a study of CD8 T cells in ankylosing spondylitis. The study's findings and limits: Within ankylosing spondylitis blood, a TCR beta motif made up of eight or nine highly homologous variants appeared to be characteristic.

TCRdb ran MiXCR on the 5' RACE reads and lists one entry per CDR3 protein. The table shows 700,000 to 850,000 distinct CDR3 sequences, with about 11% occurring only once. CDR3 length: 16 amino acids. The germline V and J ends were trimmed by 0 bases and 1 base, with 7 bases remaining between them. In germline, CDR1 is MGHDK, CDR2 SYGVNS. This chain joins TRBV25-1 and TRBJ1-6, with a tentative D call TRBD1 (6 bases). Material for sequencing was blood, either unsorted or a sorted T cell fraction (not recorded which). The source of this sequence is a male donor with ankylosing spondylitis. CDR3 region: CASSEYQGSYNSPLHF. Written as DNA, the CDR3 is TGTGCCAGCAGTGAATATCAGGGGTCCTATAATTCACCCCTCCACTTT.